This TCR beta chain emerged from a study of blood T cell repertoires in COVID-19. Study-wide background: Acute and convalescent COVID-19 specimens originated in the United States, Italy and Spain. Sources were T cells, B-cell-depleted T cells, or PBMCs; the material itself was cDNA or gDNA.

Individuals drawn from about two dozen US areas were roughly 18 to 89 years old. Participants' own reports of clinical history determined their cohort assignment. Germline V gives CDR1 LNHDA, CDR2 SQIVND (reference sequence). The CDR3 length is 12 residues. V lost 8 bases to trimming and J lost 6 bases, with 12 bases between them. In this sample, this clone turned up once. Repertoires were generated with immunoSEQ multiplex PCR, while TCRdb's copy carries only in-frame clones and drops some. The sample gives about 160,000 clones, approximately 81% of which show up once; roughly 5.7% is in the top ten.

V is TRBV19 and J is TRBJ2-3; a weak D match, TRBD2 (6 bases). This TCR came from a woman between 35 and 50 years old with acute COVID-19. Sequenced material: PBMCs or T cells enriched from blood (not recorded which). CDR3 nucleotide sequence: TGTGCCAGTCGGGACTTAGCTGATACGCAGTATTTT. Translating gives CASRDLADTQYF.